Shown below are 31 T cell receptor beta chains from a single sample sequenced in a study of T cells in Graves' hyperthyroidism and ophthalmopathy. Template material for amplifying TCR beta CDR3 regions consisted of RNA transcripts. TCR CDR3 underwent first-round RT-PCR with the HTBI primer set. Each CDR3 protein is one row after TCRdb ran MiXCR on the multiplex PCR reads. The table includes hundreds of thousands of distinct CDR3 sequences, about two fifths detected once. Specimen: blood. These receptors all stem from a man younger than 35 with Graves' hyperthyroidism.

In this sample, this clonotype turned up many times. The genes are TRBV12-3 or TRBV12-4 and TRBJ1-1; no reliable D call. V gave up 3 bases and J gave up 7 bases, with 9 bases separating them. This CDR3 is 12 amino acids long. The CDR3 region is CASSFGSVEAFF. The DNA for the CDR3 is TGTGCCAGCAGTTTCGGGTCAGTTGAAGCTTTCTTT.

There are many counts of this clonotype. This chain links TRBV7-8 with TRBJ2-5; a weak D match, TRBD1 (6 bases). CDR1 and CDR2 (germline): SGHVS, FQNEAQ. The length of the CDR3 is 14 residues. V was clipped by 3 bases and J by 1 base, with 9 bases between them. Written as DNA, the CDR3 is TGTGCCAGCAGCTTCTGGACAGCCCAAGAGACCCAGTACTTC. It codes for CASSFWTAQETQYF.

The chain carries TRBV5-1 and TRBJ2-7; TRBD1 aligns across 8 bases. The CDR3 is 17 residues long. From germline, CDR1 is SGHRS and CDR2 YFSETQ. V lost 0 bases and J lost 5; bases outside the gene matches: 13. The CDR3 loop is CASSLELTGTGGDEQYF. In nucleotides, the CDR3 is TGCGCCAGCAGCTTGGAATTGACCGGGACAGGAGGGGACGAGCAGTACTTC. The full variable domain, rest sourced from reference TRBV5-1 and TRBJ2-7, is KAGVTQTPRYLIKTRGQQVTLSCSPISGHRSVSWYQQTPGQGLQFLFEYFSETQRNKGNFPGRFSGRQFSNSRSEMNVSTLELGDSALYLCASSLELTGTGGDEQYFGPGTRLTVT.

This clonotype was counted a few times. This rearrangement joins TRBV13 to TRBJ2-7, with D perhaps TRBD1 (5 bases). Per the germline V gene, CDR1 is PRHDT and CDR2 is FYEKMQ (reference sequence). Trimming cost V 1 base and J 7 bases, with 14 bases left between them. This CDR3 has 14 residues. CDR3 region: CASSLAGSYLEQYF. In DNA, the CDR3 is TGTGCCAGCAGCTTAGCAGGGTCTTACTTGGAGCAGTACTTC.

This rearrangement joins TRBV20-1 to TRBJ2-2; 10 positions match TRBD2. The CDR3 is 14 residues long. Per germline, CDR1 DFQATT and CDR2 SNEGSKA (reference sequence). V lost 4 bases to trimming and J lost 7 bases; unmatched junction nucleotides: 6. The CDR3 DNA follows: TGCAGTGCTACTAGCGGGAGAGGCATCGGGGAGCTGTTTTTT. Translated: CSATSGRGIGELFF.

This clonotype has a handful of counts. This chain links TRBV19 with TRBJ1-4; 9 bases are a match to TRBD1. The CDR3 is 17 residues long. Trimming cost V 5 bases and J 0 bases; bases outside gene matches: 7. The V gene's germline CDR1 is LNHDA and CDR2 SQIVND (reference sequence). DNA for the CDR3: TGTGCCAGTAGTGATGACAGGGGGGTCGCAACTAATGAAAAACTGTTTTTT. Translating it yields CASSDDRGVATNEKLFF.

Ten or more counts support this clonotype. V and J are TRBV9 and TRBJ1-5; no reliable D call. The CDR3 loop spans 14 amino acids. CDR1 SGDLS and CDR2 YYNGEE come from the germline V gene. V lost 2 bases to trimming and J lost 3 bases, with 9 bases between them. The CDR3 nucleotides read TGTGCCAGCAGCGTGAGCCACGCCAATCAGCCCCAGCATTTT. Translated, it gives CASSVSHANQPQHF.

This clonotype was found a few times. The chain recombines TRBV19 with TRBJ2-6; D gene ambiguous. Germline-derived CDR1 and CDR2 are LNHDA and SQIVND (reference sequence). The CDR3 extends over 17 amino acids. V lost 0 bases to trimming and J lost 0 bases, with 9 bases between them. CDR3 loop: CASSIEWSLSGANVLTF. The CDR3 DNA sequence: TGTGCCAGTAGTATAGAGTGGAGCCTCTCTGGGGCCAACGTCCTGACTTTC. Based on the CDR3 plus reference TRBV19 and TRBJ2-6, the full variable domain is DGGITQSPKYLFRKEGQNVTLSCEQNLNHDAMYWYRQDPGQGLRLIYYSQIVNDFQKGDIAEGYSVSREKKESFPLTVTSAQKNPTAFYLCASSIEWSLSGANVLTFGAGSRLTVL.

Of note for this clonotype: Since a much larger clone is just one base distant, this may be a read error. CDR3 sequence reads: CSARGQGPYNSPLNF. The CDR3 DNA reads as TGCAGTGCTAGGGGACAGGGTCCCTATAATTCACCCCTCAACTTT. The rearrangement uses TRBV20-1 and TRBJ1-6; 9 nucleotides line up with TRBD1. Germline values: CDR1 DFQATT, CDR2 SNEGSKA (reference sequence). This CDR3 contains 15 residues.

This clonotype was seen a handful of times. The rearrangement uses TRBV6-5 and TRBJ2-6; 9 bases are shared with TRBD1. The ends lost 5 bases at V and 0 bases at J; junction bases unmatched: 8. There are 18 residues in the CDR3. Germline V gene data show CDR1 as MNHEY and CDR2 as SVGAGI. This chain's CDR3 is CASSRLGTGHSGANVLTF. CDR3 nucleotide sequence: TGTGCCAGCAGTCGACTCGGGACAGGGCACTCTGGGGCCAACGTCCTGACTTTC.

The chain combines TRBV20-1 with TRBJ2-7; D is possibly TRBD1 or TRBD2 (5 bases each). The tail of the sequence fits TRBJ2-1 better, so the J call may be wrong. This CDR3 comprises 13 residues. Germline V gene lookup returns CDR1 DFQATT and CDR2 SNEGSKA (reference sequence). DNA for the CDR3: TGCAGTGCTGTCCCGGGACGCGAGCCTGAGCAGTTCTTC. Translating gives CSAVPGREPEQFF.

The V and J genes are TRBV2 and TRBJ2-5; perhaps TRBD1 as D (7 bases). Germline assignment: CDR1 SNHLY and CDR2 FYNNEI. Trimming removed 8 bases at V and 4 bases at J, with 23 bases between. The CDR3 contains 16 residues. The CDR3 spells CASGFDLGQEGETQYF. CDR3 nucleotide sequence: TGTGCCAGCGGGTTCGACCTCGGACAGGAGGGAGAGACCCAGTACTTC.

This clonotype was detected many times. This sequence joins TRBV20-1 and TRBJ1-2; tentatively, D is TRBD1 (5 bases). This CDR3 has 13 amino acids. V was clipped by 0 bases and J by 9 bases, with 14 bases between them. The germline V gene has CDR1 DFQATT and CDR2 SNEGSKA (reference sequence). For the CDR3, the DNA is TGCAGTGCTAGAGAGGTTGGCCAGGGCAGCTACACCTTC. It encodes CSAREVGQGSYTF.

The J gene is TRBJ2-2, the V gene TRBV4-1, with D perhaps matching TRBD2 (6 bases). The germline CDR1 and CDR2 sequences are MGHRA and YSYEKL. This CDR3 contains 16 residues. Deletions cut 1 base from V and 4 bases from J, with 13 bases between. CDR3 loop: CASSQVVGSGTGELFF. The CDR3 coding sequence is TGCGCCAGCAGCCAAGTGGTCGGGAGCGGCACCGGGGAGCTGTTTTTT.

This clonotype came up a few times. The chain recombines TRBV4-1 with TRBJ1-2; no definite D call. Germline V gene data show CDR1 as MGHRA and CDR2 as YSYEKL. This CDR3 contains 14 residues. V was pared by 4 bases and J by 4 bases, with 13 bases between. CDR3 sequence: CASSLGSGSYGYTF. The CDR3 DNA reads TGCGCCAGCAGCCTAGGCTCTGGTTCCTATGGCTACACCTTC.

CDR3 in DNA: TGCAGTGCTAGGGACAGGGCTGACTCTGGAAACACCATATATTTT. This encodes CSARDRADSGNTIYF. The chain has TRBV20-1 and TRBJ1-3; 8 bases agree with TRBD1. The V gene end was trimmed by 3 bases and the J gene end by 0 bases; junction bases not matched to a gene: 4. Germline CDR1 and CDR2: DFQATT and SNEGSKA (reference sequence). The CDR3 spans 15 residues.

This chain connects TRBV12-3 or TRBV12-4 to TRBJ1-3; D possibly corresponds to TRBD1 (6 bases). The V end lost 6 bases, the J end lost 1 base, and 16 bases lay between the germline ends. CDR3 length: 16 residues. CDR3 loop: CASSPGTFTSGNTIYF. As DNA, the CDR3 is TGTGCCAGCAGCCCCGGGACATTTACATCTGGAAACACCATATATTTT.

The genes are TRBV29-1 and TRBJ2-2, with a possible D match to TRBD2 (7 bases). The V end lost 3 bases, the J end lost 5 bases, and 13 bases lay between the germline ends. The CDR3 spans 14 residues. Germline V gene data show CDR1 as SQVTM and CDR2 as ANQGSEA. The CDR3 DNA reads as TGCAGCGTTGAGGGGGGGCGCATAACCGGGGAGCTGTTTTTT. Amino acids: CSVEGGRITGELFF.

The chain joins TRBV7-2 to TRBJ2-5, with a tentative D call TRBD2 (6 bases). Trimming shortened V by 0 bases and J by 3 bases, and 8 bases separated the two germline ends. The germline CDR1 and CDR2 sequences are SGHTA and FQGNSA. The CDR3 runs to 14 residues. The CDR3 nucleotides read TGTGCCAGCAGCTTAGCAGGGAGGAAAGAGACCCAGTACTTC. Protein product: CASSLAGRKETQYF.

The chain joins TRBV2 to TRBJ2-5; D perhaps matches TRBD2 (5 bases). The CDR3 loop spans 12 amino acids. Trimming pared 4 bases from V and 8 bases from J, leaving 11 bases between. Germline CDR1 and CDR2: SNHLY and FYNNEI. CDR3 amino acids: CASSGAGSTQYF. In nucleotides, the CDR3 is TGTGCCAGCAGTGGCGCGGGTTCAACCCAGTACTTC.

This chain joins TRBV5-1 and TRBJ1-1; 8 bases are a match to TRBD1. Germline-derived CDR1 and CDR2 are SGHRS and YFSETQ. The CDR3 sequence is 15 residues long. The ends lost 3 bases at V and 1 base at J; junction bases unmatched: 5. CDR3 nucleotide sequence: TGCGCCAGCAGCTCAGACGGACAGGGGAACACTGAAGCTTTCTTT. Translated: CASSSDGQGNTEAFF. Full variable domain (outside the CDR3, taken from reference TRBV5-1 and TRBJ1-1): KAGVTQTPRYLIKTRGQQVTLSCSPISGHRSVSWYQQTPGQGLQFLFEYFSETQRNKGNFPGRFSGRQFSNSRSEMNVSTLELGDSALYLCASSSDGQGNTEAFFGQGTRLTVV.

This clonotype was recorded many times. V is TRBV15 and J is TRBJ2-7, with a possible D match to TRBD1 (6 bases). Trimming cost V 0 bases and J 3 bases, with 12 bases left between them. Germline V CDR1 and CDR2: LNHNV, YYDKDF (reference sequence). CDR3 size: 15 residues. The CDR3 DNA reads as TGTGCCACCAGCAGAGATTCAACAGGGTACTACGAGCAGTACTTC. This codes for CATSRDSTGYYEQYF.

The genes are TRBV29-1 and TRBJ2-7; tentative D call: TRBD2 (5 bases). Deletions cut 8 bases from V and 0 bases from J, with 14 bases between. There are 13 residues in the CDR3. The germline V gene has CDR1 SQVTM and CDR2 ANQGSEA. CDR3 amino acids: CSLPGGPSYEQYF. The CDR3 DNA sequence: TGCAGCTTGCCTGGCGGGCCCTCCTACGAGCAGTACTTC.

This clonotype has ten or more counts. The chain couples TRBV20-1 to TRBJ1-1; tentatively, D is TRBD1 (5 bases). The CDR3 consists of 14 residues. The ends were cut back, 0 bases at V and 0 bases at J, with 8 bases in the middle. CDR1 and CDR2 (germline): DFQATT, SNEGSKA (reference sequence). CDR3 sequence: CSARDQGVNTEAFF. CDR3 DNA: TGCAGTGCTAGAGATCAGGGAGTGAACACTGAAGCTTTCTTT.

Of note for this clonotype: At one end the junction does not follow the germline gene, possibly because of a read error. The chain recombines TRBV7-2 with TRBJ2-7, with TRBD1 matching 9 bases. CDR1 and CDR2 from the germline V gene are SGHTA and FQGNSA. The CDR3 runs 15 residues. Here the CDR3 reads CANSFRGQGTVEQYF. The CDR3 region has the DNA TGTGCCAACAGCTTCAGAGGACAGGGGACGGTCGAGCAGTACTTC.

The rearrangement uses TRBV12-3 or TRBV12-4 and TRBJ2-5; 9 positions agree with TRBD2. Losses at the gene ends were 5 bases for V and 0 bases for J; bases not matched to a gene: 10. The CDR3 runs 17 residues. The CDR3 nucleotides read TGTGCCAGCAGTCACTCCTTCGAGCGGGGGGACCAAGAGACCCAGTACTTC. Translating it yields CASSHSFERGDQETQYF.

This clonotype was recorded at least ten times. A read error may produce the germline difference seen at one junction end. The rearrangement links TRBV2 to TRBJ1-2; D not certain. This CDR3 comprises 12 residues. Germline CDR1 reads SNHLY; CDR2 reads FYNNEI. Here the CDR3 DNA reads TGTGCCAGGGATGGGAATCCCTATGACTACACCTTC. Its protein product is CARDGNPYDYTF.

The chain joins TRBV24-1 to TRBJ1-2; 7 nucleotides line up with TRBD1. After removal of 5 bases from V and 9 bases from J, the junction contained 11 bases not matched to a gene. The CDR3 loop spans 14 amino acids. Germline assignment: CDR1 KGHDR and CDR2 SFDVKD. For the CDR3, the DNA is TGTGCCACCAGTGCCTCGACAGGGACTTATAGCTACACCTTC. Protein sequence: CATSASTGTYSYTF.

This rearrangement joins TRBV10-1 to TRBJ2-3; possible D gene TRBD2, 5 bases. Germline V gives CDR1 WNHNN, CDR2 SYGVQD (reference sequence). The V end was cut by 6 bases, the J end by 5 bases, with 15 bases between. This CDR3 contains 14 residues. The CDR3 DNA sequence: TGCGCCAGCAGCGGGGTGGCCTCCGGAGATACGCAGTATTTT. This translates into CASSGVASGDTQYF.

Ten or more counts support this clonotype. The rearrangement joins TRBV7-2 to TRBJ2-7, with 13 bases aligning to TRBD2. Germline trimming cut 1 base from V and 6 bases from J; bases unmatched to any gene: 3. CDR3 length: 15 amino acids. CDR1 SGHTA and CDR2 FQGNSA come from the germline V gene. The CDR3 coding sequence is TGTGCCAGCAGCTTAGGACTAGCGGGAGGCCGCGAGCAGTACTTC. Translated, it gives CASSLGLAGGREQYF.

As concerns this clonotype: It may be a read error: a sequence one base away is much more abundant. V is TRBV19 and J is TRBJ1-5; possibly TRBD1 for D (6 bases). This CDR3 is built from 13 residues. Germline CDR1 is LNHDA and CDR2 is SQIVND (reference sequence). The CDR3 DNA sequence: TGTGCCGGTAGTACCCACAGGGATCAGCCCCAGCATTTT. Amino acids: CAGSTHRDQPQHF.